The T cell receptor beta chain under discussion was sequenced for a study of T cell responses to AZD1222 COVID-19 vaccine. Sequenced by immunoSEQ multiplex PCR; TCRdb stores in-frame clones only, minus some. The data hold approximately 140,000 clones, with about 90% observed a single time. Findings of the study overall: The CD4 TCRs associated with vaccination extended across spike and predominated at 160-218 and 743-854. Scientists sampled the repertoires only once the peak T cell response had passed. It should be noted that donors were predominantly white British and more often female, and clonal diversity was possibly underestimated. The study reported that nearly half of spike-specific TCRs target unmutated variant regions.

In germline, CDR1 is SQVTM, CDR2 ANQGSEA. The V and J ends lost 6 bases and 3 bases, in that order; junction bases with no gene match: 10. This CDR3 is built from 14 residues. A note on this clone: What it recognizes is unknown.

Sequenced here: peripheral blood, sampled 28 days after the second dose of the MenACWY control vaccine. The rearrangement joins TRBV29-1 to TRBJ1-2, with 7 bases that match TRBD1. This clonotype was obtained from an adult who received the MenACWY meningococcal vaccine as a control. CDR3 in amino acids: CSVRSGTADYGYTF. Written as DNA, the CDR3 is TGCAGCGTGAGATCCGGGACAGCTGACTATGGCTACACCTTC.